Following are 2 T cell receptor beta chains from one sample sequenced in a study of T-cell reconstitution after alpha-beta-depleted transplantation in children. The TCRbeta library was prepared with unique molecular identifiers. One entry per CDR3 protein results from TCRdb running MiXCR on the PCR reads. Altogether approximately 800,000 distinct CDR3 sequences are present, 16% being singletons, with the ten largest covering approximately 5%. Sequences were derived from PBMCs, mostly from graft donor cells, sampled 360 days after TCRalphabeta/CD19-depleted stem cell transplant. These receptors all stem from a male patient aged 5 to 17 who had a stem cell transplant for acute lymphoblastic leukemia, so the T cells may come from the graft donor.

This clonotype has more than one count but fewer than ten. The chain carries TRBV2 and TRBJ2-2; 10 nucleotides line up with TRBD2. J lost 6 bases, V lost 4 bases, and 2 bases had no gene match. The CDR3 is made up of 14 amino acids. The germline CDR1 and CDR2 sequences are SNHLY and FYNNEI. In DNA form, the CDR3 reads TGTGCCAGCAGTGCTAGCGGGAGACCCGGGGAGCTGTTTTTT. Its protein product is CASSASGRPGELFF.

This clonotype was observed a few times. The rearrangement joins TRBV29-1 to TRBJ2-7, with 10 bases fitting TRBD2. With V trimmed by 3 bases and J by 6 bases, 5 bases remained unmatched. Germline values: CDR1 SQVTM, CDR2 ANQGSEA. This CDR3 spans 13 amino acids. CDR3 protein: CSVDPSGSTEQYF. CDR3 in DNA: TGCAGCGTTGACCCTAGCGGGAGTACCGAGCAGTACTTC.